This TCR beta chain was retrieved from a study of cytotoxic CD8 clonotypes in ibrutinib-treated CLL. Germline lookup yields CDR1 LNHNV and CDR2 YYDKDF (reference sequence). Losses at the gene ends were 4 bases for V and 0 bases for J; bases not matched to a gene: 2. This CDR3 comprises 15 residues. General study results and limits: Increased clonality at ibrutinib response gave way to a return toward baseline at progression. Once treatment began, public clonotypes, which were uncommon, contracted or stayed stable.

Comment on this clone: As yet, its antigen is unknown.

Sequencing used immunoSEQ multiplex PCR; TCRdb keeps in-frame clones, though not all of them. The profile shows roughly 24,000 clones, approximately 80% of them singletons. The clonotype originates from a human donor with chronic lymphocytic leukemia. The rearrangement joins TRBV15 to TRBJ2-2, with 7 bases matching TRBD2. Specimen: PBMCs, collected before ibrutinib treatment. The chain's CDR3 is CATSITSANTGELFF. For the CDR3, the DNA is TGTGCCACCAGCATTACTAGCGCGAACACCGGGGAGCTGTTTTTT. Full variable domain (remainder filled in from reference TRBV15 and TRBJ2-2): DAMVIQNPRYQVTQFGKPVTLSCSQTLNHNVMYWYQQKSSQAPKLLFHYYDKDFNNEADTPDNFQSRRPNTSFCFLDIRSPGLGDTAMYLCATSITSANTGELFFGEGSRLTVL.